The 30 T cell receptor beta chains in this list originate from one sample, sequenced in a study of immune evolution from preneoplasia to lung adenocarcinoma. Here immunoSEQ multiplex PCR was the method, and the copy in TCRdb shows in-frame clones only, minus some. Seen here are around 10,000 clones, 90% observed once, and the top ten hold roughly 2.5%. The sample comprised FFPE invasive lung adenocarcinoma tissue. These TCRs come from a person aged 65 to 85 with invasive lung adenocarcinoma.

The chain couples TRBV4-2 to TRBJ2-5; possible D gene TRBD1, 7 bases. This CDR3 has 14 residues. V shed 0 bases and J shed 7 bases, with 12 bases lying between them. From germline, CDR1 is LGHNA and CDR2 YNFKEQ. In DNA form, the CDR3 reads TGTGCCAGCAGCCAAGATCCCCAGGGGGGGACCCAGTACTTC. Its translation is CASSQDPQGGTQYF.

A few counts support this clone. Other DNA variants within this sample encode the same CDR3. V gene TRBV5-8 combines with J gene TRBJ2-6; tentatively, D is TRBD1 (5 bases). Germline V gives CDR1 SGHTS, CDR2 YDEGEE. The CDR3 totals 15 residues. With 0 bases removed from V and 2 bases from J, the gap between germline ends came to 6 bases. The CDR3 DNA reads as TGTGCCAGCAGCTTGGAGACAGCTGGGGCCAACGTCCTGACTTTC. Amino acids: CASSLETAGANVLTF.

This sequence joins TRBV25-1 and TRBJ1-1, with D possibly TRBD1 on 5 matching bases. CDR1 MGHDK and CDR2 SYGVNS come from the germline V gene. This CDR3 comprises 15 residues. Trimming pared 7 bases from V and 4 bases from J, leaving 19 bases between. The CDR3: CASTPQGGVRTEAFF. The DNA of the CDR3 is TGTGCCAGCACCCCGCAGGGAGGGGTCCGCACTGAAGCTTTCTTT. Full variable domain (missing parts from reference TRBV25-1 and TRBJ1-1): EADIYQTPRYLVIGTGKKITLECSQTMGHDKMYWYQQDPGMELHLIHYSYGVNSTEKGDLSSESTVSRIRTEHFPLTLESARPSHTSQYLCASTPQGGVRTEAFFGQGTRLTVV.

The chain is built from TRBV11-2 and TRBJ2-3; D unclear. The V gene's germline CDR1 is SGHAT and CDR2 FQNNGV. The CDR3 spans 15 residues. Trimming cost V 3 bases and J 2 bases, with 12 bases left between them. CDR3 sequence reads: CASSFLVRNTDTQYF. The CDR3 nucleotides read TGTGCCAGCAGCTTCTTGGTCAGGAACACAGATACGCAGTATTTT. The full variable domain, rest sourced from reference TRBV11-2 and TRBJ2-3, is EAGVAQSPRYKIIEKRQSVAFWCNPISGHATLYWYQQILGQGPKLLIQFQNNGVVDDSQLPKDRFSAERLKGVDSTLKIQPAKLEDSAVYLCASSFLVRNTDTQYFGPGTRLTVL.

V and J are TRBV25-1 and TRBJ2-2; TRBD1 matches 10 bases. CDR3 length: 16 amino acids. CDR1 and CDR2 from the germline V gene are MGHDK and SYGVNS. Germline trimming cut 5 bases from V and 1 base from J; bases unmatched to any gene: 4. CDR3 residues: CASSPRTGGNTGELFF. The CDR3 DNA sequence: TGTGCCAGCAGTCCACGGACAGGGGGGAACACCGGGGAGCTGTTTTTT.

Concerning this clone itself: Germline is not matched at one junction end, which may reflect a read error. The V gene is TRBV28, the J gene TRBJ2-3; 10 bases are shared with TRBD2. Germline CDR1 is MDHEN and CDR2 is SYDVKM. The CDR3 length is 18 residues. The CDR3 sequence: CVSSSPREVAGGAYTQYF. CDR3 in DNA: TGTGTCAGCAGTTCCCCCCGAGAGGTAGCGGGAGGAGCATATACGCAGTATTTT.

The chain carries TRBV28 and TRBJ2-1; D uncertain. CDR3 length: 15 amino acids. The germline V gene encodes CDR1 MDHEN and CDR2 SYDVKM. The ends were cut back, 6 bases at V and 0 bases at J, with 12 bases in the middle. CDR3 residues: CASRGWRSSYNEQFF. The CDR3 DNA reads TGTGCCAGCAGGGGATGGCGTAGCTCCTACAATGAGCAGTTCTTC. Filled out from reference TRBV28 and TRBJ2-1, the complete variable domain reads DVKVTQSSRYLVKRTGEKVFLECVQDMDHENMFWYRQDPGLGLRLIYFSYDVKMKEKGDIPEGYSVSREKKERFSLILESASTNQTSMYLCASRGWRSSYNEQFFGPGTRLTVL.

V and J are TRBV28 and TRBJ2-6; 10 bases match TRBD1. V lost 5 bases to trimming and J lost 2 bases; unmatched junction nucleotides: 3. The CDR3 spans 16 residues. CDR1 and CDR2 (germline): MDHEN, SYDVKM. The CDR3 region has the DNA TGTGCCAGCAGTGGGACAGGGGTCACTGGGGCCAACGTCCTGACTTTC. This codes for CASSGTGVTGANVLTF.

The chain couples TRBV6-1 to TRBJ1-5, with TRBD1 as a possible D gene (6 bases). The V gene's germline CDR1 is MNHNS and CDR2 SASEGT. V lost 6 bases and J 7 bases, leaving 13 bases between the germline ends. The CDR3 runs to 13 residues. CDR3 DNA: TGTGCCAGCAGGCAGGGGTGGGGACAGCCCCAGCATTTT. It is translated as CASRQGWGQPQHF.

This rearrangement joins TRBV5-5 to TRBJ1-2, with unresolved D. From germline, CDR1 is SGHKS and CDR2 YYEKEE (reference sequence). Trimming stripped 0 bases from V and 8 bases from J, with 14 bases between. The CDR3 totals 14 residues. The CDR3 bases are TGTGCCAGCAGCTTGGCCGAAGCACCGGGAGGCTACACCTTC. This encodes CASSLAEAPGGYTF.

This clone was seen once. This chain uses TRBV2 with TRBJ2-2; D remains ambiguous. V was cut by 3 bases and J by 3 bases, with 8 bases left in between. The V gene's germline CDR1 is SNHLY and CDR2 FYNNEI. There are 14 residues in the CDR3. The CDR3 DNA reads TGTGCCAGCAGTGAGTGGCACTACACCGGGGAGCTGTTTTTT. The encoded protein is CASSEWHYTGELFF.

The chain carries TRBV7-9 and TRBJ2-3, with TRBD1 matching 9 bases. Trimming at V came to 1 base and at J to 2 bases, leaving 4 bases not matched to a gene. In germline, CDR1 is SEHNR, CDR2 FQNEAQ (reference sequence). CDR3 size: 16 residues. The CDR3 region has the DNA TGTGCCAGCAGCTTAGGGACAGGGGCTTTCACAGATACGCAGTATTTT. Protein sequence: CASSLGTGAFTDTQYF.

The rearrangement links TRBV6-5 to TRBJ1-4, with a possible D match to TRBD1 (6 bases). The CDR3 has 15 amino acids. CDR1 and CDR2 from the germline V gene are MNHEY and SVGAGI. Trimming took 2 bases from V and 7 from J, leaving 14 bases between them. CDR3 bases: TGTGCCAGCAGTTACAGGGGACAAGGCTTTGAAAAACTGTTTTTT. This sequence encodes CASSYRGQGFEKLFF.

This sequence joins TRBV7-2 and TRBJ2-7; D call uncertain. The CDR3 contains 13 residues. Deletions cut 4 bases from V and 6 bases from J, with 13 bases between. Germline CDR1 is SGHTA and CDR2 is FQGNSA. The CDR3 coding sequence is TGTGCCAGCAGCTCTCTTGTAGACCTCGAGCAGTACTTC. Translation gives CASSSLVDLEQYF.

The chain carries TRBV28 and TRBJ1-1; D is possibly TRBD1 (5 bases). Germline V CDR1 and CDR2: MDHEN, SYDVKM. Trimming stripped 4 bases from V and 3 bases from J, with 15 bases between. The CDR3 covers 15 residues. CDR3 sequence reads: CASSSQGRGDTEAFF. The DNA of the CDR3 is TGTGCCAGCAGTTCCCAGGGACGGGGTGACACTGAAGCTTTCTTT. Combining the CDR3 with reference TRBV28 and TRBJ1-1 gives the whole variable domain DVKVTQSSRYLVKRTGEKVFLECVQDMDHENMFWYRQDPGLGLRLIYFSYDVKMKEKGDIPEGYSVSREKKERFSLILESASTNQTSMYLCASSSQGRGDTEAFFGQGTRLTVV.

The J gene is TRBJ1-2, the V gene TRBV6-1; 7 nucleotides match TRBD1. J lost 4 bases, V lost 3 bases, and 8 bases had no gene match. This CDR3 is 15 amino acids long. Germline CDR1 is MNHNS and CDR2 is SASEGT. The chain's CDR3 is CASSDRGSHGYGYTF. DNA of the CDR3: TGTGCCAGCAGTGACAGGGGGAGTCATGGCTATGGCTACACCTTC.

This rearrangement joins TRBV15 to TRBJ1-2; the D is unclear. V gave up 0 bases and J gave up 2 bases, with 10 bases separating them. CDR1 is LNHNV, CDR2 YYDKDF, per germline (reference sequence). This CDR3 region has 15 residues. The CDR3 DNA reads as TGTGCCACCAGCAGAGATGGGTCGGGAAACTATGGCTACACCTTC. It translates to CATSRDGSGNYGYTF.

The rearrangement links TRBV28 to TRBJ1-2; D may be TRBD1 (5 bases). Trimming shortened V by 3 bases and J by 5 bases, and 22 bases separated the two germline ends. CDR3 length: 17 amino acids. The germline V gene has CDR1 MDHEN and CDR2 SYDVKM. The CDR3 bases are TGTGCCAGCAGTTTTTTAGTCGGGGGAACTAGGACTTATGGCTACACCTTC. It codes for CASSFLVGGTRTYGYTF.

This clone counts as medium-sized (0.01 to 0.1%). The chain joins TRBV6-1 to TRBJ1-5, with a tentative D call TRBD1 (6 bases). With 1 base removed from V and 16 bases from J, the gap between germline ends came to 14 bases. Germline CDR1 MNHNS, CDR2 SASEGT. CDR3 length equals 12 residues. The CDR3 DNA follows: TGTGCCAGCAGTGAAGACCTGGACAGTCGCCATTTT. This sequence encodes CASSEDLDSRHF.

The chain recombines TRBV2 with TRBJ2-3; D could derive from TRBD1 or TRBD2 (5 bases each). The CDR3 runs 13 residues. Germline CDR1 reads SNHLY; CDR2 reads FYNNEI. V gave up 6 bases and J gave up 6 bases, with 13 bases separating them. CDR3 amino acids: CASSRDGGDTQYF. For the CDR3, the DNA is TGTGCCAGCAGCCGGGACGGCGGGGATACGCAGTATTTT.

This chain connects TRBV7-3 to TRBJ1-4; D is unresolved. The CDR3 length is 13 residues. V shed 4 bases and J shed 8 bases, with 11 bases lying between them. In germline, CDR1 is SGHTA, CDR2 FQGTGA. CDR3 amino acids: CASSYQMGEKLFF. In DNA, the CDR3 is TGTGCCAGCAGCTATCAGATGGGAGAAAAACTGTTTTTT.

CDR3 sequence: CASRGDIAEAFF. The CDR3 DNA follows: TGTGCCTCCAGAGGGGACATCGCTGAAGCTTTCTTT. The chain couples TRBV30 to TRBJ1-1; the D gene is possibly TRBD1 (6 bases). Germline V gene data show CDR1 as GTSNPN and CDR2 as SVGIG (reference sequence). V was clipped by 7 bases and J by 6 bases, with 15 bases between them. The CDR3 is 12 amino acids. Full variable domain (outside the CDR3, taken from reference TRBV30 and TRBJ1-1): SQTIHQWPATLVQPVGSPLSLECTVEGTSNPNLYWYRQAAGRGLQLLFYSVGIGQISSEVPQNLSASRPQDRQFILSSKKLLLSDSGFYLCASRGDIAEAFFGQGTRLTVV.

The DNA for the CDR3 is TGTGCCAGCTCAGGGGGCTGGAACACTGAAGCTTTCTTT. Translating it yields CASSGGWNTEAFF. V gene TRBV7-9 combines with J gene TRBJ1-1; 8 nucleotides align to TRBD1. Germline CDR1 and CDR2: SEHNR and FQNEAQ (reference sequence). The CDR3 length is 13 residues. The ends lost 8 bases at V and 1 base at J; junction bases unmatched: 3.

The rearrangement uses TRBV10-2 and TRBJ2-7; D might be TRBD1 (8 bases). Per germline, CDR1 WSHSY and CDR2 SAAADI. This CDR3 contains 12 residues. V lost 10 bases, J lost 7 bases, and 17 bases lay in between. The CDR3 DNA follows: TGCGCCACCACCCAACAGGGGGGGGAGCAGTACTTC. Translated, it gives CATTQQGGEQYF.

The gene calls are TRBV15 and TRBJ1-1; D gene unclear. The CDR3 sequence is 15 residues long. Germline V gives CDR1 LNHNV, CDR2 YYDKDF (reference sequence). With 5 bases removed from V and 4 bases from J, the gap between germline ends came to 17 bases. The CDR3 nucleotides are TGTGCCACCAGCTCCCACCTGTTTGTCGGCACTGAAGCTTTCTTT. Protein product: CATSSHLFVGTEAFF.

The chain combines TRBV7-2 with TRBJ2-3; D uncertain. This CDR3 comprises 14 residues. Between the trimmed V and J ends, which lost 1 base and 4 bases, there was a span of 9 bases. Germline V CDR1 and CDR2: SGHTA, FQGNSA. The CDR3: CASSLDRRADTQYF. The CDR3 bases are TGTGCCAGCAGCTTAGATCGAAGGGCAGATACGCAGTATTTT.

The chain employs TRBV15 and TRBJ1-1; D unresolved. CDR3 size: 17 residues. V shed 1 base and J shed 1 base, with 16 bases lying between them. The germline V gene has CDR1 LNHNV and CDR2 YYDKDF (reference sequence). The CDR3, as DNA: TGTGCCACCAGCAGAGGTGGGTCTGGACGGTGGAACACTGAAGCTTTCTTT. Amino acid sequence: CATSRGGSGRWNTEAFF.

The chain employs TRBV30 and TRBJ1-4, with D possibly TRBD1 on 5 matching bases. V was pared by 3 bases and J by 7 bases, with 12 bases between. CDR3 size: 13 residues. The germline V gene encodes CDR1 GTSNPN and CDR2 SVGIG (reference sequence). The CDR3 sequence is CAWSPERGEKLFF. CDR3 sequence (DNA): TGTGCCTGGAGCCCGGAGAGGGGTGAAAAACTGTTTTTT.

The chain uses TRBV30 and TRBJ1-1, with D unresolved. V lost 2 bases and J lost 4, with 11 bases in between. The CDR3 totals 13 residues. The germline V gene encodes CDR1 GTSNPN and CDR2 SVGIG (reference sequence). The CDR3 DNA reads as TGTGCCTGGAGTCAGCCACTCGGCACTGAAGCTTTCTTT. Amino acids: CAWSQPLGTEAFF.

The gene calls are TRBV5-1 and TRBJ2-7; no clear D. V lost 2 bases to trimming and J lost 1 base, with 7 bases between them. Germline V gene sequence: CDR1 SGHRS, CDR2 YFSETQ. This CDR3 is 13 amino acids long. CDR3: CASSLASSYEQYF. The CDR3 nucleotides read TGCGCCAGCAGCTTAGCGTCTTCCTACGAGCAGTACTTC.